The rows below give T cell receptor beta chains drawn from one sample of a study of shared clonotypes between healthy human individuals. Sequencing was performed with immunoSEQ multiplex PCR; in TCRdb, only in-frame clones are kept and a portion is missing. The sample includes more than 2 million clones, nearly 97% seen only once; the top ten take 0.1% to 0.15%. Sequencing was performed on naive CD4+ T cells sorted from blood. These receptor sequences come from a man between 18 and 29 years old in good health. The CDR3 runs from the conserved cysteine through the conserved F or W. The D gene is left open where the match is weak.

CDR3nt	CDR3aa	v_gene	d_gene	j_gene
TGTGCCAGCAGTTTATGGGGGGGCGGACCCCTGAACACTGAAGCTTTCTTT	CASSLWGGGPLNTEAFF	TRBV28	-	TRBJ1-1
TGTGCCAGCAGTTTATGGGGACTAGCGGGGGGGATGATCTACGAGCAGTACTTC	CASSLWGLAGGMIYEQYF	TRBV28	TRBD2	TRBJ2-7
TGCGCCAGCAGTCCCCATTGGAGGGGAGGAGAAAAACTGTTTTTT	CASSPHWRGGEKLFF	TRBV23-1	-	TRBJ1-4
TGCGCCAGCAGCTTGACTAGCGGGGAAGAGACCCAGTACTTC	CASSLTSGEETQYF	TRBV5-1	TRBD2	TRBJ2-5
TGTGCCAGCAGCTTGACGGCCGATAGCAATCAGCCCCAGCATTTT	CASSLTADSNQPQHF	TRBV7-2	-	TRBJ1-5
TGCGCCAGCAGTGTGCGGGGCGGAGAGACCCAGTACTTC	CASSVRGGETQYF	TRBV10-1	-	TRBJ2-5
TGTGCAAGTCGCGACGGCCGGGAATCCTACGAGCAGTACTTC	CASRDGRESYEQYF	TRBV12-2	-	TRBJ2-7
TGTGCCTGGAGTGTAACGGGTCGGAACACTGAAGCTTTCTTT	CAWSVTGRNTEAFF	TRBV30	-	TRBJ1-1
TGCGCCAGCAGCTTGGGTGGATCAGGGTCTTACGAGCAGTACTTC	CASSLGGSGSYEQYF	TRBV5-1	-	TRBJ2-7
TGTGCCAGCTGGCCTGGGGCAGGGGGCGACGAGCAGTACTTC	CASWPGAGGDEQYF	TRBV28	TRBD1	TRBJ2-7
TGTGCCAGCAGCCCTAGCGGGGTTAGCACAGATACGCAGTATTTT	CASSPSGVSTDTQYF	TRBV6-6	TRBD2	TRBJ2-3
TGTGCCAGCAGCCCAGGACTAGCCCCCAAGACCCAGTACTTC	CASSPGLAPKTQYF	TRBV7-3	TRBD2	TRBJ2-5
TGTGCCAGCAGTGCCGCAGGGGAGATTCAGCCCCAGCATTTT	CASSAAGEIQPQHF	TRBV6-1	-	TRBJ1-5
TGTGCCAGCAGCTTCGGGACAGGGGGCGCTTCTGGCTACACCTTC	CASSFGTGGASGYTF	TRBV5-6	TRBD1	TRBJ1-2
TGCGCCAGCAGCCAAGATTATGGCAGTTACACTGAAGCTTTCTTT	CASSQDYGSYTEAFF	TRBV4-3	-	TRBJ1-1
TGTGCCAGCAGCTGGGGCGGGGTCCAGTACTTC	CASSWGGVQYF	TRBV11-1	-	TRBJ2-5
TGCGCCAGCAGCCAAAACCCGGGACTAGCGAGCCCCACAGATACGCAGTATTTT	CASSQNPGLASPTDTQYF	TRBV4-1	TRBD2	TRBJ2-3
TGCGCCAGCAGCTTGGTCCCAGGGTCGGGAGATACGCAGTATTTT	CASSLVPGSGDTQYF	TRBV5-1	-	TRBJ2-3
TGTGCCACCTCCATAGAGACGACGCAGTATTTT	CATSIETTQYF	TRBV11-2	-	TRBJ2-3
TGTGCCAGCAGCTCGGGACTAGCGGGAGGGCCTATCTACGAGCAGTACTTC	CASSSGLAGGPIYEQYF	TRBV5-4	TRBD2	TRBJ2-7
TGTGCCAGCTCCCAACAGGGGGCGCAAAATTCACCCCTCCACTTT	CASSQQGAQNSPLHF	TRBV18	TRBD1	TRBJ1-6
TGCGCCAGCAGCCGCGGACTAGAGAGGGAGCAGTTCTTC	CASSRGLEREQFF	TRBV4-1	TRBD2	TRBJ2-1
TGTGCCAGCAGAACAGGGCCTGGAAACACCATATATTTT	CASRTGPGNTIYF	TRBV6-1	-	TRBJ1-3
TGCGCCAGCAGTGGGGAACATGGGTTTTCTGAAGCTTTCTTT	CASSGEHGFSEAFF	TRBV5-1	-	TRBJ1-1
TGTGCCAGCTCCACTGGGGCGGGGGGCTCGTACGAGCAGTACTTC	CASSTGAGGSYEQYF	TRBV7-2	TRBD2	TRBJ2-7